A selection of T cell receptor beta chains follows, all from one sample in a study of blood T cells in healthy people across ages. TCRdb analysed the 5' RACE reads with MiXCR anew, one entry per CDR3 protein. Of around 780,000 distinct CDR3 sequences in the sample, about 26% are singletons; the top ten hold under 3%. These data also formed part of another study, on T cells of mothers and their children.

Sequencing was done on a sample of blood. These receptors were taken from a boy between 10 and 17 years old in good health. The CDR3 runs from the conserved cysteine through the conserved F or W. A D gene is named only where the DNA matches it firmly. Expanded clones are given a class, and other clones once, few, many or no size at all.

CDR3nt,CDR3aa,v_gene,j_gene,abundance,d_gene
TGTGCCATCAGGGGGGGGAACACTGAAGCTTTCTTT,CAIRGGNTEAFF,TRBV10-3,TRBJ1-1,.,.
TGCGCCAGCAGACAGGGTCGGGCCGGGGAGCTGTTTTTT,CASRQGRAGELFF,TRBV5-1,TRBJ2-2,.,.
TGTGCCAGCAGTGATCAGGCTAGCGGAGAGACCCAGTACTTC,CASSDQASGETQYF,TRBV25-1,TRBJ2-5,.,TRBD2
TGTGCCAGCACCGTAGGGGTAGCGCGAGAGACCCAGTACTTC,CASTVGVARETQYF,TRBV12-3/TRBV12-4,TRBJ2-5,few,.
TGTGCCAGCACCCTAGTGGCCAATGAGCAGTTCTTC,CASTLVANEQFF,TRBV6-6,TRBJ2-1,few,.
TGTGCCAGCAGCACCATTACATCCCCTGGAAACACCATATATTTT,CASSTITSPGNTIYF,TRBV7-6,TRBJ1-3,.,.
TGTGCCAGCAGTTGGGGAACGGCCAGCGTTGGGGAGCAGTACTTC,CASSWGTASVGEQYF,TRBV12-3/TRBV12-4,TRBJ2-7,.,.
TGTGCCAGCAGACCTACAGGGGGGGCCTACGAGCAGTACTTC,CASRPTGGAYEQYF,TRBV28,TRBJ2-7,.,.
TGCGCCAGCAGCCAACCTAGCCGGGTCAATGAGCAGTTCTTC,CASSQPSRVNEQFF,TRBV4-1,TRBJ2-1,few,.
TGCGCCAGCACCTTAGCGTGGGGTGAGCAGTTCTTC,CASTLAWGEQFF,TRBV10-2,TRBJ2-1,few,.
TGCGCCAGCAGCCCCGGGGACAGTCGGGGAAACACCATATATTTT,CASSPGDSRGNTIYF,TRBV4-1,TRBJ1-3,few,TRBD1
TGCGCCAGCAGCCCACTTGGTCCGGCTTTGGACACTGAAGCTTTCTTT,CASSPLGPALDTEAFF,TRBV5-1,TRBJ1-1,.,.
TGTGCCAGCAGCCAAGCGGGACAGGGGGCCGGGGAGCTGTTTTTT,CASSQAGQGAGELFF,TRBV3-1,TRBJ2-2,few,TRBD1
TGTGTCAGCAGCTTGGGCGGTTTCGGCTACACCTTC,CVSSLGGFGYTF,TRBV5-6,TRBJ1-2,.,.
TGTGCCAGCAGAAGGGGTCATAGCACAGATACGCAGTATTTT,CASRRGHSTDTQYF,TRBV27,TRBJ2-3,.,.
TGTGCCAGCAGCACGACAGGTGCAAACACAGATACGCAGTATTTT,CASSTTGANTDTQYF,TRBV7-2,TRBJ2-3,.,.
TGTGCCAGCAGTTTCGGGCGGGGTAATGAAAAACTGTTTTTT,CASSFGRGNEKLFF,TRBV12-3/TRBV12-4,TRBJ1-4,many,.
TGTGCCAGCAGCACCGGACAGTCGGGGACCCAGTACTTC,CASSTGQSGTQYF,TRBV11-2,TRBJ2-5,.,.
TGTGCCAGCAGCTCGCCTCGGACAGCCTACGAGCAGTACTTC,CASSSPRTAYEQYF,TRBV6-5,TRBJ2-7,.,.
TGTGCCTGGAGTGGTAGCTCGGACGAGCAGTACTTC,CAWSGSSDEQYF,TRBV30,TRBJ2-7,.,.
TGCGCCAGCAGCACGCCCCGCGGGGGGGCGGAAGAGACCCAGTACTTC,CASSTPRGGAEETQYF,TRBV5-1,TRBJ2-5,few,TRBD2
TGTGCCAGCAGCCAATCCAGCGTCTCCTACGAGCAGTACTTC,CASSQSSVSYEQYF,TRBV7-3,TRBJ2-7,few,.
TGTGCCAGCAGTCGATCCTATGCTAGCGGGAGTACAGATACGCAGTATTTT,CASSRSYASGSTDTQYF,TRBV27,TRBJ2-3,.,TRBD2
TGTGCCAGCAGTTTAAACAGGGGAGGCAATCAGCCCCAGCATTTT,CASSLNRGGNQPQHF,TRBV27,TRBJ1-5,.,TRBD1
TGTGCCAGCAACCGGGACAGGGAGTCTGGCTACACCTTC,CASNRDRESGYTF,TRBV6-5,TRBJ1-2,.,TRBD1
TGCAGTGCTACCCCAGAAGCCTACGAGCAGTACTTC,CSATPEAYEQYF,TRBV20-1,TRBJ2-7,.,.
TGCAGCTCGTGGGGGACCGACTATGGCTACACCTTC,CSSWGTDYGYTF,TRBV29-1,TRBJ1-2,.,.
TGTGCCAGCAGCTTATCTGCTAGGGTAGCGGGCCTCACCGGGGAGCTGTTTTTT,CASSLSARVAGLTGELFF,TRBV7-3,TRBJ2-2,few,TRBD2
TGTGCCATCCTAGACAGGAACGGCTTCAACACCGGGGAGCTGTTTTTT,CAILDRNGFNTGELFF,TRBV6-1,TRBJ2-2,few,.
TGTGCCAGCAGCCGGACTAGTCTGAACACCGGGGAGCTGTTTTTT,CASSRTSLNTGELFF,TRBV27,TRBJ2-2,few,TRBD2
TGCAGCGTCATGACAGGGCTGGGGCAAATCGAGCAGTACTTC,CSVMTGLGQIEQYF,TRBV29-1,TRBJ2-7,once,TRBD1
TGTGCCACTGGTTGGGGGATAGGAAACAATGAGCAGTTCTTC,CATGWGIGNNEQFF,TRBV7-3,TRBJ2-1,.,.
TGTGCCAGCAGTGAAGCGGCAGGAGTTGGAGCCCAGGATTCACGGTTCACTGAAGCTTTCTTT,CASSEAAGVGAQDSRFTEAFF,TRBV6-1,TRBJ1-1,.,.
TGTGCCAGCAGTCAAAGTCCCACCGGGGAGCTGTTTTTT,CASSQSPTGELFF,TRBV28,TRBJ2-2,few,.
TGTGCCAGCAGCTTAGAAAGCTCCGGAGGCGAAAAACTGTTTTTT,CASSLESSGGEKLFF,TRBV7-9,TRBJ1-4,few,.
TGCAGCGTTCCCGTGGACAGCTTGAACACTGAAGCTTTCTTT,CSVPVDSLNTEAFF,TRBV29-1,TRBJ1-1,.,.
TGTGCCAGCAGCCAAGACGCGGGGACGGTCCACAATGAGCAGTTCTTC,CASSQDAGTVHNEQFF,TRBV3-1,TRBJ2-1,.,.
TGCGCCAGCAGCCCTGACAGGTCTACAACGAAGCAGTTCTTC,CASSPDRSTTKQFF,TRBV5-1,TRBJ2-1,.,.
TGCGCCAGCAGTCAAAGTCATGCAGGTTACAATGAGCAGTTCTTC,CASSQSHAGYNEQFF,TRBV23-1,TRBJ2-1,few,.
TGTGCCAGCAGCTTAGGACCACCCCAAGAGACCCAGTACTTC,CASSLGPPQETQYF,TRBV7-9,TRBJ2-5,few,.
TGCAGTGCTAGATGGTGGGGACCATCCTACAATGAGCAGTTCTTC,CSARWWGPSYNEQFF,TRBV20-1,TRBJ2-1,few,.
TGTGCCACCAGCTCGTTTGACACAGATACGCAGTATTTT,CATSSFDTDTQYF,TRBV24-1,TRBJ2-3,.,.
TGTGCCAGCACCGTCGGCCGACAGGTCTCCTACGAGCAGTACTTC,CASTVGRQVSYEQYF,TRBV12-3/TRBV12-4,TRBJ2-7,once,.
TGTGCCAGCAGCTTCCTCACGGAGACCCAGTACTTC,CASSFLTETQYF,TRBV7-9,TRBJ2-5,.,.
TGTGCCAGCAGCCACCGAGGGGGGGCCGGCAATCAGCCCCAGCATTTT,CASSHRGGAGNQPQHF,TRBV5-6,TRBJ1-5,few,.
TGTGCCAGCAGTTTGATACCCCGACTAGACACAGATACGCAGTATTTT,CASSLIPRLDTDTQYF,TRBV27,TRBJ2-3,.,.
TGTGCCAGCCGAGGGACTAGCGGGGCGGGGGAGCTGTTTTTT,CASRGTSGAGELFF,TRBV2,TRBJ2-2,.,TRBD2
TGTGCCAGCAGCTTTACAGGGTTCTTAAGGGGATATGAGCAGTTCTTC,CASSFTGFLRGYEQFF,TRBV11-2,TRBJ2-1,few,.
TGTGCCAGCACTAGGAGTCCAGGCAATGAGCAGTTCTTC,CASTRSPGNEQFF,TRBV12-3/TRBV12-4,TRBJ2-1,.,.
TGCAGTGCTAGGGGGGGGAGACTAGCGAACAATGAGCAGTTCTTC,CSARGGRLANNEQFF,TRBV20-1,TRBJ2-1,few,TRBD2
TGTGCCAGCAGCCCCGGCGGGGGGGGTATCGAGACCCAGTACTTC,CASSPGGGGIETQYF,TRBV4-2,TRBJ2-5,.,TRBD2
TGCAGCGTTGAAGAAGAGTCCGCTGGGGGCTACACCTTC,CSVEEESAGGYTF,TRBV29-1,TRBJ1-2,.,.
TGTGCCAGCTCCCCATCGGTGACCCTCTCTGGGGCCAACGTCCTGACTTTC,CASSPSVTLSGANVLTF,TRBV18,TRBJ2-6,.,.
TGCGCCAGCAGCCAAGATGGCGGGGGTGGCTACACCTTC,CASSQDGGGGYTF,TRBV4-1,TRBJ1-2,.,.
TGTGCCAGCAGTTACCGGTTCCAGGGGTACACCTTC,CASSYRFQGYTF,TRBV6-6,TRBJ1-2,few,.
TGCGCCAGCAGCCGGTCCGACTTTAGCGGGACGTCTTCCAATGAGCAGTTCTTC,CASSRSDFSGTSSNEQFF,TRBV4-1,TRBJ2-1,.,TRBD2
TGTGCCAGCAGAATGGGGGCGTACAATGAGCAGTTCTTC,CASRMGAYNEQFF,TRBV2,TRBJ2-1,.,.
TGTGCCAGCAGTTCCCTCCCTAGGACTAGCGGGGGGACTCAAGAGACCCAGTACTTC,CASSSLPRTSGGTQETQYF,TRBV28,TRBJ2-5,few,TRBD2